The source of this T cell receptor beta chain is a study of T cells in Graves' hyperthyroidism and ophthalmopathy. This clonotype was counted only a few times. Hyperthyroidism in the patients, aged 18 to 65, was newly diagnosed and under 2 months in duration. Exclusion of patients followed from uncontrolled infection, other autoimmune disease, pregnancy or lactation. Amplified regions were TCR beta CDR3 sequences from RNA transcripts. The HTBI set primed first-round TCR CDR3 RT-PCR. TCRdb itself ran the multiplex PCR reads through MiXCR, one entry per CDR3 protein. The data show 500,000 to 650,000 distinct CDR3 sequences, 11% to 15% seen once. Input material: blood. The TCR was taken from a woman in her 40s with Graves' hyperthyroidism.

DNA for the CDR3: TGTGCCACCAGTGATTTCTCGGAGCCTGTCGGGGAGCTGTTTTTT. This translates into CATSDFSEPVGELFF. This chain uses TRBV24-1 with TRBJ2-2; D is uncertain. The CDR3 extends over 15 amino acids. Per germline, CDR1 KGHDR and CDR2 SFDVKD. Trimming pared 1 base from V and 7 bases from J, leaving 12 bases between.